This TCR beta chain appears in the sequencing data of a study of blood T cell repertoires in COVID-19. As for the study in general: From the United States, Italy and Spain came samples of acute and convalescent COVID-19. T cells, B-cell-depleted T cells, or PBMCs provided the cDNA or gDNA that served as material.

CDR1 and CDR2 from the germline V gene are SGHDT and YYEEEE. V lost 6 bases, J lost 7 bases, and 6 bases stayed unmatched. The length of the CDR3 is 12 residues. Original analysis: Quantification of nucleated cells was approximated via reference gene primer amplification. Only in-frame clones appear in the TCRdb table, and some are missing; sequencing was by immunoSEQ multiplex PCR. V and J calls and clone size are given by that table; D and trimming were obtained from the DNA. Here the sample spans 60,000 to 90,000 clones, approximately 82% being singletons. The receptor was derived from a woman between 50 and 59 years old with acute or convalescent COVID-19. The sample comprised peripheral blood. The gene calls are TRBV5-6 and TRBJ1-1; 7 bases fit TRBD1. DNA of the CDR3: TGTGCCAGCACCCGGACAGGTTTTGAAGCTTTCTTT. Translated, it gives CASTRTGFEAFF.